The next 27 T cell receptor beta chains were all read from a single sample in a study of shared clonotypes between healthy human individuals. TCRdb's copy holds only in-frame clones and misses some; the assay was immunoSEQ multiplex PCR. The profile shows fewer than 1.6 million clones, about 98.5% of them singletons. Sequences were obtained from naive CD4+ T cells sorted from blood. Sample subset: CD45RA+ positively selected. Receptor source: a man younger than 40 in good health.

The gene calls are TRBV7-9 and TRBJ2-1, with 8 bases that match TRBD2. The CDR3 spans 16 residues. V shed 3 bases, J shed 6 bases, and the junction held 10 bases outside the gene matches. Germline CDR1 and CDR2: SEHNR and FQNEAQ (reference sequence). The CDR3 bases are TGTGCCAGCAGCTTGTGGGTCGGGAGGGGAAGCAATGAGCAGTTCTTC. Amino acid sequence: CASSLWVGRGSNEQFF.

The rearrangement uses TRBV5-1 and TRBJ2-3, with D maybe TRBD2 (6 bases). The V end lost 4 bases, the J end lost 4 bases, and 13 bases lay between the germline ends. CDR1 and CDR2 (germline): SGHRS, YFSETQ. The CDR3 loop spans 14 amino acids. CDR3 in amino acids: CASSILAEADTQYF. The CDR3 bases are TGCGCCAGCAGCATTTTAGCGGAAGCAGATACGCAGTATTTT.

In its sample, this clone was seen once. This sample also contains other DNA sequences that code for the same CDR3. The chain couples TRBV5-4 to TRBJ1-1; a possible D gene is TRBD1 (5 bases). V gave up 4 bases and J gave up 4 bases, with 11 bases separating them. The length of the CDR3 is 13 residues. Germline V CDR1 and CDR2: SGHNT, YYREEE (reference sequence). The CDR3 is CASSLRGGTEAFF. In nucleotides, the CDR3 is TGTGCCAGCAGCCTAAGGGGCGGCACTGAAGCTTTCTTT.

The chain couples TRBV7-9 to TRBJ2-7; maybe TRBD2 (5 bases). Per germline, CDR1 SEHNR and CDR2 FQNEAQ (reference sequence). The CDR3 is made up of 15 amino acids. V was pared by 5 bases and J by 4 bases, with 18 bases between. Here the CDR3 DNA reads TGTGCCAGCAGCCTAAGCGGCAGCCAATCTTACGAGCAGTACTTC. As protein: CASSLSGSQSYEQYF.

About this clone itself: Other DNA variants within this sample encode the same CDR3. The chain couples TRBV5-1 to TRBJ1-4, with D maybe TRBD1 (6 bases). V shed 2 bases and J shed 8 bases, with 10 bases lying between them. Per germline, CDR1 SGHRS and CDR2 YFSETQ. The length of the CDR3 is 13 residues. CDR3 sequence: CASSFGGGEKLFF. CDR3 bases: TGCGCCAGCAGCTTTGGAGGGGGGGAAAAACTGTTTTTT.

The chain has TRBV7-8 and TRBJ1-5; no clear D gene. Germline V gene sequence: CDR1 SGHVS, CDR2 FQNEAQ. This CDR3 is built from 12 residues. Trimming shortened V by 3 bases and J by 6 bases, and 6 bases separated the two germline ends. The CDR3 is CASSFEGQPQHF. The CDR3 DNA sequence: TGTGCCAGCAGCTTCGAGGGTCAGCCCCAGCATTTT. Full variable domain (rest looked up from reference TRBV7-8 and TRBJ1-5): GAGVSQSPRYKVAKRGQDVALRCDPISGHVSLFWYQQALGQGPEFLTYFQNEAQLDKSGLPSDRFFAERPEGSVSTLKIQRTQQEDSAVYLCASSFEGQPQHFGDGTRLSIL.

The chain employs TRBV5-3 and TRBJ2-1; 8 bases line up with TRBD1. TRBV5-3 is sorted into the ORF group, with uncertain function. CDR3 length: 17 amino acids. V gave up 2 bases and J gave up 6 bases; unmatched junction bases: 13. The CDR3 sequence: CARSFIVRDRIFNEQFF. DNA for the CDR3: TGTGCCAGAAGCTTCATAGTCCGGGACAGGATCTTCAATGAGCAGTTCTTC.

V usage is TRBV5-4 and J usage is TRBJ1-1, with D tentatively TRBD1 (6 bases). The length of the CDR3 is 12 residues. Germline CDR1 SGHNT, CDR2 YYREEE (reference sequence). Deletions cut 7 bases from V and 1 base from J, with 8 bases between. The CDR3 loop reads CASGGRNTEAFF. The CDR3 bases are TGTGCCAGCGGGGGGCGGAACACTGAAGCTTTCTTT.

V is TRBV2 and J is TRBJ2-7, with TRBD1 matching over 9 bases. This CDR3 has 14 residues. The germline CDR1 and CDR2 sequences are SNHLY and FYNNEI. The ends lost 6 bases at V and 4 bases at J; junction bases unmatched: 7. The DNA for the CDR3 is TGTGCCAGCAGCTTACAGGGGGCTAGTTACGAGCAGTACTTC. Its translation is CASSLQGASYEQYF.

The rearrangement links TRBV18 to TRBJ2-5; tentatively, D is TRBD2 (5 bases). Germline CDR1 reads KGHSH; CDR2 reads LQKENI. V lost 3 bases to trimming and J lost 0 bases, with 11 bases between them. The CDR3 runs 15 residues. CDR3 nucleotides: TGTGCCAGCTCACCCCTGACGAGGGACCAAGAGACCCAGTACTTC. Translation: CASSPLTRDQETQYF.

V and J are TRBV9 and TRBJ2-3; 8 nucleotides agree with TRBD2. The V gene's germline CDR1 is SGDLS and CDR2 YYNGEE. V shed 3 bases, J shed 2 bases, and the junction held 5 bases outside the gene matches. The CDR3 has 15 residues. CDR3 amino acids: CASSATSGFTDTQYF. The CDR3 DNA reads as TGTGCCAGCAGCGCAACTAGCGGTTTCACAGATACGCAGTATTTT.

The chain is built from TRBV6-5 and TRBJ1-1; D might be TRBD1 (6 bases). Trimming stripped 5 bases from V and 6 bases from J, with 16 bases between. Germline V gene lookup returns CDR1 MNHEY and CDR2 SVGAGI. The CDR3 has 14 residues. The chain's CDR3 is CASSLAFRGAEAFF. The CDR3 DNA follows: TGTGCCAGCAGTCTAGCGTTCAGGGGAGCTGAAGCTTTCTTT.

The chain employs TRBV15 and TRBJ1-5; tentatively, D is TRBD1 (6 bases). The V end was cut by 0 bases, the J end by 7 bases, with 16 bases between. CDR3 size: 16 residues. Per germline, CDR1 LNHNV and CDR2 YYDKDF (reference sequence). This chain's CDR3 is CATSRDGTQGRQPQHF. DNA for the CDR3: TGTGCCACCAGCAGAGATGGGACACAGGGTCGGCAGCCCCAGCATTTT.

The chain couples TRBV7-2 to TRBJ2-5, with TRBD1 identical over 8 bases. CDR3 length equals 14 residues. Germline V gene sequence: CDR1 SGHTA, CDR2 FQGNSA. V lost 5 bases, J lost 6 bases, and 8 bases stayed unmatched. Here the CDR3 reads CASSTGQGGKTQYF. In DNA form, the CDR3 reads TGTGCCAGCAGCACCGGACAGGGCGGAAAGACCCAGTACTTC.

The chain combines TRBV6-1 with TRBJ2-3; D ambiguous. Germline V gene sequence: CDR1 MNHNS, CDR2 SASEGT. This CDR3 is built from 14 residues. Trimming took 7 bases from V and 0 from J, leaving 11 bases between them. CDR3 coding DNA: TGTGCCAGCAAAGACCCGTCTAGCACAGATACGCAGTATTTT. Residues: CASKDPSSTDTQYF.

The chain links TRBV18 to TRBJ2-1; 8 positions match TRBD2. CDR3 length equals 13 residues. V gave up 6 bases and J gave up 6 bases; unmatched junction bases: 4. Germline CDR1 is KGHSH and CDR2 is LQKENI. Here the CDR3 reads CASSEAGVNEQFF. CDR3 DNA sequence: TGTGCCAGCTCCGAAGCGGGAGTCAATGAGCAGTTCTTC. Combining the CDR3 with reference TRBV18 and TRBJ2-1 gives the whole variable domain NAGVMQNPRHLVRRRGQEARLRCSPMKGHSHVYWYRQLPEEGLKFMVYLQKENIIDESGMPKERFSAEFPKEGPSILRIQQVVRGDSAAYFCASSEAGVNEQFFGPGTRLTVL.

This clone occurred once. This chain connects TRBV29-1 to TRBJ2-5; 8 positions match TRBD1. Germline V gives CDR1 SQVTM, CDR2 ANQGSEA. CDR3 length: 12 amino acids. V lost 5 bases, J lost 5 bases, and 4 bases stayed unmatched. The DNA of the CDR3 is TGCAGCGTTCACTACAGGGGGGAGACCCAGTACTTC. This codes for CSVHYRGETQYF.

The CDR3: CAISEPKLLGTRNTGELFF. The CDR3 region has the DNA TGTGCCATCAGTGAGCCTAAATTGTTGGGGACTAGAAACACCGGGGAGCTGTTTTTT. The chain joins TRBV10-3 to TRBJ2-2; 8 bases are shared with TRBD2. The CDR3 is 19 amino acids. The ends lost 2 bases at V and 2 bases at J; junction bases unmatched: 13. CDR1 is ENHRY and CDR2 is SYGVKD in the germline V gene.

V usage is TRBV5-1 and J usage is TRBJ2-3, with a possible D match to TRBD2 (5 bases). CDR1 and CDR2 from the germline V gene are SGHRS and YFSETQ. Between the trimmed V and J ends, which lost 7 bases and 4 bases, there was a span of 13 bases. The CDR3 spans 13 residues. CDR3 in DNA: TGCGCCAGCGCTGTACTAGGACCAGATACGCAGTATTTT. Residues: CASAVLGPDTQYF.

The V and J genes are TRBV28 and TRBJ2-7; 7 bases are a match to TRBD2. The CDR3 length is 15 residues. V gave up 5 bases and J gave up 2 bases; unmatched junction bases: 9. The germline V gene has CDR1 MDHEN and CDR2 SYDVKM. In DNA form, the CDR3 reads TGTGCCAGCAGTCCCCGGACTAGGCTTGCCTACGAGCAGTACTTC. Residues: CASSPRTRLAYEQYF.

V gene TRBV11-3 combines with J gene TRBJ2-2, with D uncertain. Trimming stripped 6 bases from V and 7 bases from J, with 9 bases between. CDR1 and CDR2 from the germline V gene are SGHNT and YENEEA. This CDR3 is 12 amino acids long. In DNA, the CDR3 is TGTGCCAGCAGTCGAGAGGTCGGGGAGCTGTTTTTT. Protein product: CASSREVGELFF.

A single count supports this clone. Other DNA sequences within the sample encode an identical CDR3. The V and J genes are TRBV5-1 and TRBJ2-1; D is perhaps TRBD1 (7 bases). Trimming stripped 5 bases from V and 5 bases from J, with 11 bases between. The CDR3 has 13 residues. Germline lookup yields CDR1 SGHRS and CDR2 YFSETQ. Here the CDR3 reads CASRRDSHNEQFF. CDR3 sequence (DNA): TGCGCCAGCAGGCGGGACAGTCACAATGAGCAGTTCTTC.

The chain employs TRBV19 and TRBJ1-3; tentatively, D is TRBD1 (6 bases). Germline CDR1 and CDR2: LNHDA and SQIVND (reference sequence). This CDR3 has 17 amino acids. V dropped 3 bases and J dropped 0 bases, with 15 bases sitting between them. DNA for the CDR3: TGTGCCAGTAGTATTAAGGGGGTTACAGTCTCTGGAAACACCATATATTTT. As protein: CASSIKGVTVSGNTIYF. The whole variable domain, filled in from reference TRBV19 and TRBJ1-3, reads DGGITQSPKYLFRKEGQNVTLSCEQNLNHDAMYWYRQDPGQGLRLIYYSQIVNDFQKGDIAEGYSVSREKKESFPLTVTSAQKNPTAFYLCASSIKGVTVSGNTIYFGEGSWLTVV.

A single count supports this clone. This chain uses TRBV2 with TRBJ2-1, with 8 nucleotides matching TRBD1. The CDR3 extends over 15 amino acids. J was trimmed by 4 bases and V by 7 bases; bases with no gene match: 9. CDR1 SNHLY and CDR2 FYNNEI come from the germline V gene. CDR3 in DNA: TGTGCCAGCACCGGATGGACAGGGAGGTACAATGAGCAGTTCTTC. Its protein is CASTGWTGRYNEQFF.

The chain joins TRBV18 to TRBJ2-3; D not resolved. The CDR3 is 15 residues long. Deletions cut 6 bases from V and 3 bases from J, with 16 bases between. Germline CDR1 reads KGHSH; CDR2 reads LQKENI. The CDR3 region is CASSEPPITTDTQYF. For the CDR3, the DNA is TGTGCCAGCTCCGAACCTCCGATAACGACAGATACGCAGTATTTT. Based on the CDR3 plus reference TRBV18 and TRBJ2-3, the full variable domain is NAGVMQNPRHLVRRRGQEARLRCSPMKGHSHVYWYRQLPEEGLKFMVYLQKENIIDESGMPKERFSAEFPKEGPSILRIQQVVRGDSAAYFCASSEPPITTDTQYFGPGTRLTVL.

About this clone: The junction does not match germline at one end; this may be a read error. The DNA for the CDR3 is TGTGCCAGCAGCCCCGCGGGGAGGGCGGGGATCATGGGGGTCTTC. Encoded protein: CASSPAGRAGIMGVF. The V call is TRBV7-9, the J call TRBJ2-1; 7 nucleotides agree with TRBD2. CDR1 and CDR2 from the germline V gene are SEHNR and FQNEAQ (reference sequence). This CDR3 is 15 amino acids long. Based on the CDR3 plus reference TRBV7-9 and TRBJ2-1, the full variable domain is DTGVSQNPRHKITKRGQNVTFRCDPISEHNRLYWYRQTLGQGPEFLTYFQNEAQLEKSRLLSDRFSAERPKGSFSTLEIQRTEQGDSAMYLCASSPAGRAGIMGVFGPGTRLTVL.

The J gene is TRBJ2-1, the V gene TRBV5-4; possible D gene TRBD1, 6 bases. The germline V gene encodes CDR1 SGHNT and CDR2 YYREEE (reference sequence). Trimming removed 3 bases from V and 5 bases from J, with 15 bases in between. CDR3 length: 15 amino acids. CDR3 loop: CASSSQGRLDNEQFF. Written as DNA, the CDR3 is TGTGCCAGCAGCTCCCAGGGGAGATTGGACAATGAGCAGTTCTTC.